Listed here are 2 T cell receptor beta chains from one sample, sequenced in a study of radiation and T cells in renal cell carcinoma. Sample time point: baseline pretreatment blood. Sample treatment: 15 Gy SBRT to primary tumor, nephrectomy 4 weeks later. The table came from immunoSEQ multiplex PCR; TCRdb's copy has only in-frame clones and leaves some out. The top ten hold 3% of the sample, which has approximately 120,000 clones, roughly 80% seen once. The material was blood, obtained from a patient whose treatment included radiotherapy and nephrectomy. All receptors derive from a woman aged 55-69 years with renal cell carcinoma.

V is TRBV2 and J is TRBJ2-7; 9 bases line up with TRBD1. The V segment lost 10 bases and the J segment 5 bases; nucleotides outside the gene matches: 9. Germline CDR1 SNHLY, CDR2 FYNNEI. The CDR3 spans 13 residues. The chain's CDR3 is CATTGTGNNEQYF. Written as DNA, the CDR3 is TGTGCCACCACCGGGACAGGGAACAACGAGCAGTACTTC.

The gene calls are TRBV29-1 and TRBJ2-3; D perhaps matches TRBD2 (6 bases). With 4 bases removed from V and 5 bases from J, the gap between germline ends came to 16 bases. Germline CDR1 SQVTM, CDR2 ANQGSEA. This CDR3 has 14 residues. The CDR3: CSVVFGGMGDTQYF. The CDR3 DNA reads as TGCAGCGTTGTGTTCGGAGGGATGGGAGATACGCAGTATTTT.